Reported below is one TCR beta chain. As yet, its antigen is unknown. This record belongs to a study of a mutant IDH1 vaccine in newly diagnosed glioma. As for the study in general: Investigators started vaccination 4-6 weeks after radiotherapy alone, or with temozolomide cycles.

Germline V CDR1 and CDR2: LNHDA, SQIVND (reference sequence). V shed 5 bases, J shed 4 bases, and the junction held 8 bases outside the gene matches. The length of the CDR3 is 16 residues. The sample's time point: week 35, safety follow-up. Alongside topical imiquimod, each dose of vaccine comprised 300 ug of mutant IDH1 20-mer peptide. Eight vaccinations went to patients in weeks 1, 3, 5, 7, 11, 15, 19, 23. The method was immunoSEQ multiplex PCR; TCRdb's version includes in-frame clones alone and lacks a portion of them. The data show about 46,000 clones, 85% to 95% seen once. The material sequenced was PBMCs, taken from a glioma patient whose treatment included an IDH1 peptide vaccine. The clonotype originates from a man aged 45 to 65 with glioma. This chain links TRBV19 with TRBJ2-1; 10 bases agree with TRBD2. The chain's CDR3 is CASSFLSGGVYNEQFF. The CDR3 DNA is TGTGCCAGTAGTTTCCTCAGCGGGGGGGTATACAATGAGCAGTTCTTC.